The source of this T cell receptor beta chain is a study of human T cells and chemical hapten exposure. TCRdb re-called the RACE reads with MiXCR, one entry per CDR3 protein. The sample consists of around 300,000 distinct CDR3 sequences, about 7.7% of them appearing once. The CDR3 spans 14 residues. Germline loops: CDR1 SGDLS, CDR2 YYNGEE. The J segment lost 5 bases and the V segment lost 5 bases, leaving 6 bases of the junction unmatched. Time point specified: pre-sensitization, week 0. The treatment is: therapeutic diphenylcyclopropenone sensitization with weekly scalp DPC. This clonotype has ten or more counts.

Sequencing used whole blood, obtained in connection with sensitization to the hapten diphenylcyclopropenone (DPC). The chain links TRBV9 to TRBJ2-2; 7 nucleotides match TRBD1. This clonotype was sampled from a man between 18 and 29 years old with alopecia areata. Some clones in this sample may be carry-over from other donors' samples. DNA for the CDR3: TGTGCCAGCAGGGGTACAGGGGATACCGGGGAGCTGTTTTTT. This gives the protein CASRGTGDTGELFF.